The present entry profiles one TCR beta chain with its context. Its antigen is unidentified. This sample is part of a study of OX40 agonist ivuxolimab in advanced cancers. For the study at large: Aged roughly 23 to 90 with a mean of approximately 57 years, they were under 85% male.

With autoimmune disease history or systemic immunosuppression, patients were excluded. Study findings and constraints: CD4+ and CD8+ blood T cells expanded clonally by week 6 at 0.1 to 3.0 mg/kg.

Data came from immunoSEQ multiplex PCR; TCRdb stores just in-frame clones and leaves some out. This sample has fewer than 20,000 clones, with about 80% found just once. The germline V gene encodes CDR1 MNHEY and CDR2 SMNVEV (reference sequence). V dropped 10 bases and J dropped 4 bases, with 16 bases sitting between them. The length of the CDR3 is 13 residues. The TCR sequence derives from an adult with an advanced solid tumor such as melanoma, head and neck, liver or kidney cancer. The starting material was CD4+ or CD8+ T cells sorted from blood, obtained in a trial of the OX40 agonist ivuxolimab. The chain joins TRBV27 to TRBJ1-2; TRBD1 is a possible D gene (5 bases). The CDR3 reads CATRGERGYGYTF. The CDR3 DNA follows: TGTGCCACCCGGGGTGAAAGGGGCTATGGCTACACCTTC.